The 23 T cell receptor beta chains given below trace back to one sample, sequenced in a study of tumor and adjacent non-tumor tissue in lung cancer. TCRbeta libraries were built with three rounds of nested PCR, modified from ARM-PCR. TCRdb fed the multiplex PCR reads into MiXCR, producing one record per CDR3 protein. Among about 98,000 distinct CDR3 sequences listed, 80% were seen once. This sample's RNA came from whole unsorted tissue. This non-tumor lung sample came from over 3 cm beyond the tumor edge. Sequenced sample: distant non-tumor lung tissue. The receptors were sampled from a man aged 60 to 75 with small cell lung cancer.

Turning to this clonotype: Its ends do not fully match the called genes, so a read error is possible. The chain uses TRBV20-1 and TRBJ2-1; 9 bases map to TRBD2. CDR1 is DFQATT and CDR2 is SNEGSKA in the germline V gene (reference sequence). The CDR3 spans 13 residues. DNA for the CDR3: TGCAGTGCCCGGACTAGCGACTACAATGAGGAGTTCTTC. It is translated as CSARTSDYNEEFF.

The chain employs TRBV6-5 and TRBJ1-6; 8 bases match TRBD1. The V gene's germline CDR1 is MNHEY and CDR2 SVGAGI. This CDR3 is built from 12 residues. V shed 6 bases and J 14 bases; nucleotides not matched to a gene: 6. The CDR3 region has the DNA TGTGCCAGCAGAGGACAGGGTCAGTCCCTCCACTTT. Protein product: CASRGQGQSLHF.

In regard to this clonotype: A much more abundant neighbour one base away suggests this may be a read error. This sequence joins TRBV5-1 and TRBJ2-6; D gene unclear. V shed 0 bases and J shed 0 bases, with 13 bases lying between them. Germline V gene sequence: CDR1 SGHRS, CDR2 YFSETQ. The CDR3 is made up of 18 amino acids. The CDR3 spells CASSLAWTPSSGANVLTF. In DNA form, the CDR3 reads TGCGCCAGCAGCTTGGCCTGGACGCCTAGCTCTGGGGCCAACGTCCTGACTTTC.

Comments on this clonotype: This likely comes from a read error, as the CDR3 has no conserved phenylalanine or tryptophan at its end. The DNA is omitted, as the CDR3 cannot be located on it reliably, and the CDR3 follows TCRdb's listing. The rearrangement joins TRBV4-2 to TRBJ2-2; the D segment call TRBD1 is taken from the table without a DNA check. Termini included, the CDR3 measures 15 amino acids. Germline lookup yields CDR1 LGHNA and CDR2 YNFKEQ. The CDR3 protein is CASSLPGLNTGELFL.

Comment on this clonotype: A junction boundary mismatches the germline segment, possibly from a read error. This chain links TRBV5-5 with TRBJ2-5; a possible D gene is TRBD1 (8 bases). CDR1 SGHKS and CDR2 YYEKEE come from the germline V gene (reference sequence). CDR3 length equals 13 residues. The CDR3: CAISGTGAETQYF. CDR3 bases: TGTGCCATCAGCGGGACAGGTGCCGAGACCCAGTACTTC.

Concerning this clonotype: At one end, the junction sequence differs from germline, possibly due to a read error. This rearrangement joins TRBV11-2 to TRBJ1-1, with 9 bases identical to TRBD1. Germline-derived CDR1 and CDR2 are SGHAT and FQNNGV. CDR3 length: 17 residues. CDR3 bases: TGTGGCAGCAGCTTAACAGGGGGCGTGGCTAGGAACACTGAGGCTTTCTTT. Its translation is CGSSLTGGVARNTEAFF. Full variable domain (missing parts from reference TRBV11-2 and TRBJ1-1): EAGVAQSPRYKIIEKRQSVAFWCNPISGHATLYWYQQILGQGPKLLIQFQNNGVVDDSQLPKDRFSAERLKGVDSTLKIQPAKLEDSAVYLCGSSLTGGVARNTEAFFGQGTRLTVV.

This clonotype was picked up one time. The chain combines TRBV6-6 with TRBJ1-2; D is ambiguous. The CDR3 length is 13 residues. Germline CDR1 reads MNHNY; CDR2 reads SVGAGI (reference sequence). The CDR3 region has the DNA TGTGCTGGCACGACCACGAATAACTATGGCTACACCTTC. Its protein product is CAGTTTNNYGYTF.

V and J are TRBV20-1 and TRBJ1-1, with D perhaps TRBD1 (5 bases). Germline V gene sequence: CDR1 DFQATT, CDR2 SNEGSKA (reference sequence). Trimming took 7 bases from V and 0 from J, leaving 18 bases between them. This CDR3 has 15 residues. The CDR3 coding sequence is TGCAGTGTCACGAGACCAGGGAGAATGAACACTGAAGCTTTCTTT. This encodes CSVTRPGRMNTEAFF.

The chain has TRBV10-3 and TRBJ2-2, with TRBD2 matching over 12 bases. The J segment lost 6 bases and the V segment lost 2 bases, leaving 7 bases of the junction unmatched. The CDR3 is 17 residues long. Looked up from germline, CDR1 is ENHRY and CDR2 is SYGVKD. The CDR3 bases are TGTGCCATCAGTGAGCTGGATGGACTAGCGGGATCCGGGGAGCTGTTTTTT. Encoded protein: CAISELDGLAGSGELFF.

Comments on this clonotype: The CDR3 carries no conserved terminal phenylalanine or tryptophan, so it likely arises from a read error. V and J are TRBV5-1 and TRBJ2-2; tentatively, D is TRBD1 or TRBD2 (6 bases each). CDR1 and CDR2 (germline): SGHRS, YFSETQ. The CDR3 consists of 16 residues. Between the trimmed V and J ends, which lost 0 bases and 6 bases, there was a span of 15 bases. CDR3 in DNA: TGCGCCAGCAGCTTGGAGGGGGAGGCGGACGCCGGGGAGCTGTTTCTT. Translated: CASSLEGEADAGELFL.

This clonotype was seen a single time. The chain carries TRBV5-6 and TRBJ2-4; tentatively, D is TRBD2 (5 bases). Trimming stripped 5 bases from V and 1 base from J, with 13 bases between. Per the germline V gene, CDR1 is SGHDT and CDR2 is YYEEEE. CDR3 length: 15 amino acids. The CDR3 nucleotides are TGTGCCAGCAGTAGCCCGGGGTCTGCCAAAAACATTCAGTACTTC. As protein: CASSSPGSAKNIQYF.

In the case of this clonotype: A junction boundary mismatches the germline segment, possibly from a read error. The CDR3 region is CACSQEGIVYNEQFF. The CDR3 nucleotides read TGTGCCTGCAGCCAAGAGGGTATAGTTTACAATGAGCAGTTCTTC. The rearrangement links TRBV4-2 to TRBJ2-1; maybe TRBD2 (5 bases). This CDR3 contains 15 residues. CDR1 is LGHNA, CDR2 YNFKEQ, per germline.

Details on this clonotype: One end of the junction does not line up with germline, which may come from a read error. V is TRBV6-5 and J is TRBJ2-1; D is tentatively TRBD1 or TRBD2 (5 bases each). Germline loops: CDR1 MNHEY, CDR2 SVGAGI. The CDR3 has 15 amino acids. This CDR3 reads CASSYSGGVGNEPSF. The CDR3 DNA reads TGTGCCAGCAGTTACTCTGGGGGAGTCGGTAATGAGCCGTCCTTC.

Turning to this clonotype: One junction end does not reproduce the germline sequence, and a read error may be involved. The rearrangement links TRBV29-1 to TRBJ1-1; tentative D call: TRBD1 (6 bases). The CDR3 extends over 13 amino acids. Germline V CDR1 and CDR2: SQVTM, ANQGSEA. The CDR3 coding sequence is TGCAGCGTACAGGGAGAGGGGCATCCTGAAGCGTTCTTT. Translating gives CSVQGEGHPEAFF.

The CDR3 loop reads CARNLRSGVSNGEQFF. As DNA, the CDR3 is TGCGCCCGCAACTTGCGTTCGGGAGTTAGTAATGGTGAGCAGTTCTTC. The chain is built from TRBV5-1 and TRBJ2-1; TRBD2 might be the D (6 bases). V was clipped by 10 bases and J by 9 bases, with 29 bases between them. There are 16 residues in the CDR3. Per germline, CDR1 SGHRS and CDR2 YFSETQ.

V is TRBV11-2 and J is TRBJ2-7, with 8 bases matching TRBD1. The CDR3 has 12 amino acids. The V gene's germline CDR1 is SGHAT and CDR2 FQNNGV. The CDR3 bases are TGTGTCAGACGGACAGGGTTGGGTGTGCAGTACGTA. Its translation is CVRRTGLGVQYV.

The chain joins TRBV28 to TRBJ2-5; a possible D gene is TRBD1 (6 bases). Matching the DNA end better, TRBJ2-1 makes the J call doubtful. Germline V CDR1 and CDR2: MDHEN, SYDVKM. The CDR3 extends over 13 amino acids. This CDR3 is CASSPGEWESQFF. The CDR3 region has the DNA TGTGCCAGCAGTCCAGGGGAGTGGGAGAGCCAGTTCTTC.

About this clonotype itself: Because the CDR3 is missing its conserved closing phenylalanine or tryptophan, this is likely a read error. The gene calls are TRBV28 and TRBJ2-5; D may be TRBD2 (6 bases). In germline, CDR1 is MDHEN, CDR2 SYDVKM. The length of the CDR3 is 12 residues. This CDR3 is CTSIGGAETQYY. Here the CDR3 DNA reads TGTACCAGCATTGGAGGGGCAGAGACCCAGTACTAC.

Concerning this clonotype: At one of its ends the junction is not consistent with the germline gene, which may arise from a read error. The V call is TRBV5-6, the J call TRBJ2-5; a weak D match, TRBD1 (6 bases). Germline CDR1 SGHDT, CDR2 YYEEEE. This CDR3 is 13 amino acids long. This CDR3 reads CASSLGGLKTRYF. CDR3 bases: TGTGCCAGCAGCTTGGGGGGGCTGAAGACCCGGTACTTC.

Details on this clonotype: It is likely a read error, because the conserved phenylalanine at the end of the CDR3 is missing. V usage is TRBV12-3 or TRBV12-4 and J usage is TRBJ1-2; 7 positions match TRBD1. V was pared by 6 bases and J by 7 bases, with 17 bases of the junction left unmatched. This CDR3 has 16 residues. The CDR3 is CASRERGGPALCGYTS. The CDR3 DNA reads TGTGCCAGCAGGGAAAGAGGGGGCCCAGCCCTCTGTGGCTACACCTCC.

Notes on this clonotype: This may be a read error, as it is one base from a much larger clone. The CDR3 DNA is TGTGCCAGCAGTTCAGGATTGGCTAGCGCCCATGGTCTGTACTTC. Its translation: CASSSGLASAHGLYF. J is TRBJ2-5 and V is TRBV28; a possible D gene is TRBD2 (6 bases). Germline V gene lookup returns CDR1 MDHEN and CDR2 SYDVKM. The CDR3 has 15 amino acids. The germline V and J ends were trimmed by 4 bases and 13 bases, with 25 bases remaining between them.

A word on this clonotype: One junction end does not reproduce the germline sequence, and a read error may be involved. J is TRBJ2-7 and V is TRBV6-6, with D uncertain. Per the germline V gene, CDR1 is MNHNY and CDR2 is SVGAGI (reference sequence). This CDR3 contains 12 residues. For the CDR3, the DNA is TGTGCCAGCTATGGGGTCTTGGACGAGCAGAACTTC. This sequence encodes CASYGVLDEQNF.

V and J are TRBV18 and TRBJ2-5; the D gene is possibly TRBD1 (6 bases). CDR3 length: 15 amino acids. The germline V gene encodes CDR1 KGHSH and CDR2 LQKENI. For the CDR3, the DNA is TGTGTCCGCTCATCGCAACAGGGACCCCAAGAGACCCAGTACTTC. Its translation: CVRSSQQGPQETQYF.